One sample yielded the 26 T cell receptor beta chains listed below, sequenced in a study of tumor-infiltrating lymphocytes in primary liver carcinoma. For blood RNA, unsorted whole blood served as the source, and germline DNA was extracted too. A constant-region primer primed TCR beta cDNA synthesis from 400 to 550 ng of total RNA. Libraries covering TCR beta were generated through three nested multiplex PCR rounds (using a slightly modified ARM-PCR). A C-beta reverse primer was combined with TRBV1-TRBV30 forward primers in the first two PCR rounds, and each round had around 11 cycles. MiXCR was run by TCRdb on the multiplex PCR reads, yielding one entry per CDR3 protein. The sample holds about 330,000 distinct CDR3 sequences, about two thirds seen once. Sequenced: peripheral blood. The receptors were sampled from a man aged 40-49 years with primary liver carcinoma and hepatitis B virus infection.

V gene TRBV5-4 combines with J gene TRBJ2-7; D possibly corresponds to TRBD1 (5 bases). The CDR3 extends over 16 amino acids. Germline V lookup: CDR1 SGHNT, CDR2 YYREEE (reference sequence). The germline V and J ends were trimmed by 1 base and 2 bases, with 16 bases remaining between them. DNA for the CDR3: TGTGCCAGCAGCTTGAATCCGTCAGGGCAGACCTACGAGCAGTACTTC. Protein product: CASSLNPSGQTYEQYF.

Only a few counts were recorded for this clonotype. The J gene is TRBJ2-5, the V gene TRBV28, with 7 bases that match TRBD1. Germline lookup yields CDR1 MDHEN and CDR2 SYDVKM. The length of the CDR3 is 16 residues. V lost 6 bases to trimming and J lost 1 base; unmatched junction nucleotides: 11. CDR3 in DNA: TGTGCCAGCAGCGAAAACAGGGGTTTGGGCCAAGAGACCCAGTACTTC. Translation: CASSENRGLGQETQYF.

Regarding this clonotype: A much more abundant neighbour one base away suggests this may be a read error. J is TRBJ2-1 and V is TRBV12-3 or TRBV12-4; 8 nucleotides match TRBD2. The CDR3 has 15 amino acids. CDR3 sequence (DNA): TGTGCCAGCAATTTATCGGGGGGGTCCTACAATGAGCAGTTCTTC. Its protein product is CASNLSGGSYNEQFF.

Regarding this clonotype: Likely a read error: the CDR3 ends without its conserved phenylalanine or tryptophan. This sequence joins TRBV12-3 or TRBV12-4 and TRBJ2-7; TRBD1 might be the D (6 bases). The CDR3 extends over 16 amino acids. CDR3 protein: CASNLALGQKTYEQYY. The CDR3 DNA sequence: TGTGCCAGCAATTTAGCGCTTGGACAGAAGACCTACGAGCAGTACTAC.

Of note for this clonotype: With a much larger clone just one base away, this may be a read error. The chain links TRBV13 to TRBJ1-2; the D gene is possibly TRBD1 (6 bases). The CDR3 spans 13 residues. The V gene lost 5 bases and the J gene lost 7 bases, with 14 bases spanning the gap. Germline assignment: CDR1 PRHDT and CDR2 FYEKMQ (reference sequence). DNA for the CDR3: TGTGCCAGCAGCCTCCAGGGGTTCGGTGGCTACACCTTC. Protein product: CASSLQGFGGYTF.

This clonotype was counted once. One junction end disagrees with the germline gene, perhaps due to a read error. The J gene is TRBJ1-2, the V gene TRBV29-1, with no clear D. The CDR3 is 13 residues long. Germline V gene data show CDR1 as SQVTM and CDR2 as ANQGSEA. Here the CDR3 DNA reads TGCACCGTTGACGACTCTTCTAAGTATGGCTACACCTTC. This translates into CTVDDSSKYGYTF.

On this clonotype: This sequence may be a read error, since a much larger clone differs from it by one base. This chain connects TRBV10-3 to TRBJ2-7; 12 bases map to TRBD2. V was clipped by 7 bases and J by 5 bases; unmatched bases: 9. The germline V gene has CDR1 ENHRY and CDR2 SYGVKD. The CDR3 totals 15 residues. In DNA form, the CDR3 reads TGTGCCATCACTCCGACTAGCGGGGGCCTCCACGAGCAGTACTTC. Translated, it gives CAITPTSGGLHEQYF.

This clonotype was detected only a few times. This chain connects TRBV6-2 or TRBV6-3 to TRBJ1-2, with 7 bases that match TRBD1. Germline V lookup: CDR1 MNHEY, CDR2 SVGEGT. Unmatched junction bases numbered 6, after V lost 5 bases and J lost 6 bases. The CDR3 length is 13 residues. The CDR3 coding sequence is TGTGCCAGCAGTGTAACAGGGGTCCATGGCTACACCTTC. Translating gives CASSVTGVHGYTF.

The table lists this clonotype with a few counts. This may be a read error: a much more frequent sequence differs by one nucleotide. V is TRBV4-2 and J is TRBJ1-1; D is uncertain. Per the germline V gene, CDR1 is LGHNA and CDR2 is YNFKEQ. The V gene lost 0 bases and the J gene lost 2 bases, with 4 bases spanning the gap. This CDR3 has 13 amino acids. Written as DNA, the CDR3 is TGTGCCAGCAGCCAAGATTACAACACTGAAGCTTTCTTT. It is translated as CASSQDYNTEAFF.

Turning to this clonotype: Just one base apart from a much larger clone, this may be a read error. This chain connects TRBV29-1 to TRBJ1-1, with a tentative D call TRBD1 (6 bases). Trimming pared 3 bases from V and 7 bases from J, leaving 21 bases between. Looked up from germline, CDR1 is SQVTM and CDR2 is ANQGSEA. CDR3 length: 15 residues. The chain's CDR3 is CSVDQRGGRAIEAFF. CDR3 nucleotide sequence: TGCAGCGTTGACCAAAGAGGGGGTCGGGCCATTGAAGCTTTCTTT.

Details on this clonotype: A much larger clonotype is one base distant, so this may be a read error. The chain links TRBV6-1 to TRBJ2-3; 10 bases map to TRBD2. Germline CDR1 and CDR2: MNHNS and SASEGT. This CDR3 has 15 amino acids. CDR3 protein: CASSTTSGTSDAQYF. The DNA of the CDR3 is TGTGCCAGCAGTACAACTAGCGGGACCTCAGATGCGCAGTATTTT.

As regards this clonotype: Just one base apart from a much larger clone, this may be a read error. The chain is built from TRBV6-1 and TRBJ1-1; D is undetermined. The ends were cut back, 5 bases at V and 0 bases at J, with 13 bases in the middle. CDR3 size: 15 residues. Germline CDR1 MNHNS, CDR2 SASEGT. The CDR3 loop reads CASSLGGILNTEAFF. CDR3 sequence (DNA): TGTGCCAGCAGTTTAGGAGGCATATTGAACACTGAAGCTTTCTTT.

This clonotype has at least ten counts. The rearrangement uses TRBV6-1 and TRBJ2-1; TRBD2 aligns across 8 bases. This CDR3 comprises 13 residues. J gave up 10 bases and V 6 bases, and 8 bases lay outside the gene matches. Germline V gene data show CDR1 as MNHNS and CDR2 as SASEGT. The CDR3 DNA sequence: TGTGCCAGCAGCGGGACTAGGCGCGGCGAGCAGTTCTTC. The encoded protein is CASSGTRRGEQFF.

A remark on this clonotype: With a much larger clone just one base away, this may be a read error. The gene calls are TRBV6-6 and TRBJ1-1; unclear D gene. Germline-derived CDR1 and CDR2 are MNHNY and SVGAGI (reference sequence). This CDR3 has 12 amino acids. In nucleotides, the CDR3 is TGTGCCAGCGGTTACTCGGGGAGTGAAGCTTTCTTT. Encoded protein: CASGYSGSEAFF.

This clonotype was picked up one time. A much larger clone lies a single base off, so this may be a read error. The chain couples TRBV6-2 or TRBV6-3 to TRBJ2-1; 8 bases agree with TRBD1. This CDR3 comprises 14 residues. In germline, CDR1 is MNHEY, CDR2 SVGEGT. The J segment lost 9 bases and the V segment lost 8 bases, leaving 12 bases of the junction unmatched. CDR3 amino acids: CASAADRGAGEQFF. Written as DNA, the CDR3 is TGTGCCAGCGCCGCAGACAGGGGCGCGGGTGAGCAGTTCTTC.

The chain joins TRBV7-9 to TRBJ1-5; D perhaps matches TRBD1 (5 bases). The CDR3 is 13 residues long. With 3 bases removed from V and 7 bases from J, the gap between germline ends came to 10 bases. Germline lookup yields CDR1 SEHNR and CDR2 FQNEAQ (reference sequence). This chain's CDR3 is CASSLTGGQPQHF. The CDR3 bases are TGTGCCAGCAGCTTGACCGGGGGACAGCCCCAGCATTTT.

The chain employs TRBV6-6 and TRBJ1-5, with a possible D match to TRBD1 (6 bases). The length of the CDR3 is 16 residues. Looked up from germline, CDR1 is MNHNY and CDR2 is SVGAGI (reference sequence). The V end was cut by 2 bases, the J end by 6 bases, with 17 bases between. CDR3 loop: CASSYAPAGVVQPQHF. The CDR3 DNA sequence: TGTGCCAGCAGTTACGCGCCGGCAGGGGTCGTTCAGCCCCAGCATTTT.

In its sample, this clonotype was seen many times. The chain has TRBV11-2 and TRBJ1-1, with D perhaps matching TRBD1 (5 bases). Germline CDR1 and CDR2: SGHAT and FQNNGV. This CDR3 is built from 14 residues. Trimming took off 1 base at V and 4 bases at J, with 10 bases between the two ends. CDR3 coding DNA: TGTGCCAGCAGCTTAGGGGGCTTGGGCACTGAAGCTTTCTTT. This gives the protein CASSLGGLGTEAFF.

DNA for the CDR3: TGCGCCAGCAACCACGGACAAGGCCAAGAGACCCAGTACTTC. Its translation is CASNHGQGQETQYF. V usage is TRBV4-1 and J usage is TRBJ2-5, with D perhaps matching TRBD1 (5 bases). Trimming pared 7 bases from V and 1 base from J, leaving 13 bases between. Germline loops: CDR1 MGHRA, CDR2 YSYEKL. This CDR3 spans 14 amino acids.

Details on this clonotype: This may stem from a read error, because a much larger clone lies one nucleotide away. V and J are TRBV10-3 and TRBJ2-1; D uncertain. Germline V gene data show CDR1 as ENHRY and CDR2 as SYGVKD. This CDR3 has 16 amino acids. The CDR3 nucleotides are TGTGCCATCAGTGATAGCAGATCGCGGTTGTTCAATGAGCACTTCTTC. Its translation: CAISDSRSRLFNEHFF.

V is TRBV6-6 and J is TRBJ1-2; D gene unclear. The CDR3 loop spans 12 amino acids. Deletions cut 5 bases from V and 3 bases from J, with 7 bases between. CDR1 and CDR2 (germline): MNHNY, SVGAGI (reference sequence). CDR3 in DNA: TGTGCCAGCAGTCCCACACACTATGGCTACACCTTC. Protein sequence: CASSPTHYGYTF.

This clonotype was detected only once. The junction does not match germline at one end; this may be a read error. This rearrangement joins TRBV11-2 to TRBJ1-1; TRBD1 agrees at 7 bases. This CDR3 is built from 19 residues. CDR1 and CDR2 from the germline V gene are SGHAT and FQNNGV. The CDR3 protein is CVSSLARQGFVSYHTEAFF. As DNA, the CDR3 is TGTGTCAGCAGTTTAGCCCGACAGGGATTCGTCAGTTATCACACTGAAGCTTTCTTT.

This clonotype was observed a handful of times. The chain has TRBV4-1 and TRBJ2-7; 16 bases line up with TRBD2. Trimming removed 3 bases from V and 6 bases from J; junction bases left unmatched: 14. Germline-derived CDR1 and CDR2 are MGHRA and YSYEKL. The CDR3 is 19 amino acids. As DNA, the CDR3 is TGCGCCAGCAGCCACCCGGGACTAGCGGGAGGGCCAAATAGGTTCGAGCAGTACTTC. It translates to CASSHPGLAGGPNRFEQYF.

The V call is TRBV20-1, the J call TRBJ2-3, with D hard to call. From germline, CDR1 is DFQATT and CDR2 SNEGSKA (reference sequence). CDR3 length: 12 amino acids. With 3 bases removed from V and 0 bases from J, the gap between germline ends came to 4 bases. The CDR3 bases are TGCAGTGCTAGCCAGAGCACAGATACGCAGTATTTT. Protein product: CSASQSTDTQYF.

J is TRBJ2-7 and V is TRBV11-2; no reliable D call. Germline-derived CDR1 and CDR2 are SGHAT and FQNNGV. V was clipped by 6 bases and J by 3 bases, with 9 bases between them. This CDR3 region has 12 residues. CDR3 DNA: TGTGCCAGCAGTACTAACTTCTACGAGCAGTACTTC. Its translation: CASSTNFYEQYF. Looking up the rest from reference TRBV11-2 and TRBJ2-7 gives the full variable domain: EAGVAQSPRYKIIEKRQSVAFWCNPISGHATLYWYQQILGQGPKLLIQFQNNGVVDDSQLPKDRFSAERLKGVDSTLKIQPAKLEDSAVYLCASSTNFYEQYFGPGTRLTVT.

A few counts support this clonotype. V is TRBV6-1 and J is TRBJ2-3; TRBD2 matches 9 bases. CDR3 length: 17 amino acids. V shed 6 bases, J shed 0 bases, and the junction held 10 bases outside the gene matches. The germline gives CDR1 MNHNS, CDR2 SASEGT. The CDR3 DNA is TGTGCCAGCAGCGCTACTAGCGGGCTTACTAGCACAGATACGCAGTATTTT. It translates to CASSATSGLTSTDTQYF.